This T cell receptor (beta chain) was retrieved from a study of T cell responses to AZD1222 COVID-19 vaccine. Study results and caveats: Most donors were white British, females outnumbered males, and clonal diversity was possibly underestimated. Reports say nearly half of spike-specific TCRs go after unmutated variant regions. At study baseline, merely roughly 6 AZD1222 recipients were seropositive. Spike-specific TCR breadth and depth were elevated following two AZD1222 doses.

Repertoires were generated with immunoSEQ multiplex PCR, while TCRdb's copy carries only in-frame clones and drops some. The sample consists of approximately 160,000 clones, about 85% of them appearing once. CDR1 MNHEY and CDR2 SVGAGI come from the germline V gene. This CDR3 has 14 residues. Trimming took 0 bases from V and 11 from J, leaving 15 bases between them. Regarding this clone: Its antigen is unidentified.

The chain carries TRBV6-5 and TRBJ2-3, with D maybe TRBD2 (5 bases). The material was peripheral blood, obtained on day 0 of AZD1222 vaccination. The sequence was obtained from an adult in good health. The CDR3 region is CASSYSRTRILQYF. The CDR3 DNA sequence: TGTGCCAGCAGTTACTCGAGGACTCGTATTCTGCAGTATTTT.